Presented here are 3 T cell receptor beta chains from one specimen sequenced in a study of control samples from healthy donors and cancer patients (dated by TCRdb to 2018 to 2020). The library was produced with the immunoSEQ multiplex PCR assay. The table comes from immuneACCESS by way of TCRdb, which keeps in-frame sequences with V and J called. Part of the clones is missing from these tables; in studies checked, under half for an unresolved V gene and the rest for unknown reasons. The table for this sample lists tens of thousands of clones; 84% of them were counted only once. The ten largest clones add up to roughly 10% of the sample. Input material: PBMCs. The origin of the receptors is a man in his 60s with head and neck cancer.

The rearrangement joins TRBV9 to TRBJ2-1, with 9 bases lining up with TRBD2. CDR3 size: 15 residues. CDR1 is SGDLS and CDR2 is YYNGEE in the germline V gene. J lost 0 bases, V lost 4 bases, and 2 bases had no gene match. In DNA, the CDR3 is TGTGCCAGCAGCCGTAGCGGGAGCTCCTACAATGAGCAGTTCTTC. Its translation: CASSRSGSSYNEQFF.

V usage is TRBV2 and J usage is TRBJ2-1, with 10 bases lining up with TRBD2. J lost 10 bases, V lost 7 bases, and 19 bases had no gene match. The CDR3 has 17 amino acids. The germline gives CDR1 SNHLY, CDR2 FYNNEI. The DNA for the CDR3 is TGTGCCAGCAATAGACATAAGCGGACTAGCGGACCCCCAGAGCAGTTCTTC. This gives the protein CASNRHKRTSGPPEQFF.

V is TRBV27 and J is TRBJ2-6; no reliable D call. The CDR3 extends over 14 amino acids. V gave up 3 bases and J gave up 0 bases, with 3 bases separating them. CDR1 is MNHEY, CDR2 SMNVEV, per germline (reference sequence). The CDR3 nucleotides read TGTGCCAGCAGTTTGTACTCTGGGGCCAACGTCCTGACTTTC. It codes for CASSLYSGANVLTF.